This TCR beta chain was identified during a study of regulatory T cells in long-lasting Graves disease. Germline V lookup: CDR1 DFQATT, CDR2 SNEGSKA (reference sequence). J was trimmed by 1 base and V by 4 bases; bases with no gene match: 13. This CDR3 has 17 amino acids. Time point meaning: newly diagnosed GD, antithyroid drugs for less than 3 months. PBMC RNA was the source of the TCR library. A blood draw put around 9 milliliters of peripheral blood into EDTA tubes. Building the TCR beta libraries relied on iRepertoire HTBI primers, and CDR3 regions underwent Arm-PCR. TCRdb recomputed calls from the multiplex PCR reads with MiXCR, one row per CDR3 protein. The table shows 350,000 to 400,000 distinct CDR3 sequences, with around 16% occurring only once.

Sequencing was performed on peripheral blood mononuclear cells (PBMCs), taken at new diagnosis, from a patient treated with antithyroid drugs. J is TRBJ1-5 and V is TRBV20-1, with TRBD1 matching over 7 bases. This receptor was identified in a female donor with Graves disease. The CDR3 reads CSANTGTEGRSNQPQHF. The CDR3 region has the DNA TGCAGTGCTAATACCGGGACAGAGGGCAGGAGCAATCAGCCCCAGCATTTT.